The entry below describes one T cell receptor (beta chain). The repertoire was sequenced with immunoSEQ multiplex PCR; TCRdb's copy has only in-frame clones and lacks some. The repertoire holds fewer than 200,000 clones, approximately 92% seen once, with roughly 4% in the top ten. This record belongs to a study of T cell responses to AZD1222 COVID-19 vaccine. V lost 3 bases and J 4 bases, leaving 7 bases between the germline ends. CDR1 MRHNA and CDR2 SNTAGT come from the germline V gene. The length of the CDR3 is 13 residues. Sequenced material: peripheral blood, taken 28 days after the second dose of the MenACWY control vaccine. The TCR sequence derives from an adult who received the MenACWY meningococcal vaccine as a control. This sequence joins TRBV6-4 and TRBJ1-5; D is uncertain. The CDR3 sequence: CASSETDNQPQHF. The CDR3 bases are TGTGCCAGCAGTGAGACGGATAATCAGCCCCAGCATTTT.